This is a list of T cell receptor beta chains from one sample in a study of blood T cell repertoires in COVID-19. Profiling relied on immunoSEQ multiplex PCR, and the TCRdb table lists in-frame clones only, not all of them. The sample contains about 160,000 clones, around 90% of which appear only once. Sequencing was carried out using peripheral blood. The source is an older woman who had recovered from COVID-19. Each CDR3 is given with its conserved first and last residue. The order of the fields is D gene, V gene, J gene, clone size, CDR3 DNA, CDR3 protein. The D gene is left open where the match is weak. Clone size appears in some rows only: once, few, many, or a class for an expanded clone.

D: -; V: TRBV24-1; J: TRBJ2-2; size: -; DNA: TGTGCCACCAGTGATTTCCTGAACACCGGGGAGCTGTTTTTT; CDR3: CATSDFLNTGELFF
D: -; V: TRBV28; J: TRBJ1-1; size: -; DNA: TGTGCCACAGGGATCGACGTCGGCACTGAAGCTTTCTTT; CDR3: CATGIDVGTEAFF
D: -; V: TRBV3-1/TRBV3-2; J: TRBJ1-5; size: -; DNA: TGTGCCAGCAGCCAGTACAGGGAGAATCAGCCCCAGCATTTT; CDR3: CASSQYRENQPQHF
D: -; V: TRBV18; J: TRBJ2-3; size: -; DNA: TGTGCCAGCTCACAGCCCACAGATACGCAGTATTTT; CDR3: CASSQPTDTQYF
D: -; V: TRBV28; J: TRBJ1-4; size: -; DNA: TGTGCCAGCAGTTTAGCAGGGGCAACTAATGAAAAACTGTTTTTT; CDR3: CASSLAGATNEKLFF
D: TRBD1; V: TRBV7-4; J: TRBJ2-6; size: once; DNA: TGTGCCAGCAGCTTAGGTAGGGGGCCCAAATACCCCAGCTCTGGGGCCAACGTCCTGACTTTC; CDR3: CASSLGRGPKYPSSGANVLTF
D: TRBD2; V: TRBV5-1; J: TRBJ2-1; size: -; DNA: TGCGCCAGCAGCTCGACTAGCGGGGGGGCCTTTGAGCAGTTCTTC; CDR3: CASSSTSGGAFEQFF
D: TRBD1; V: TRBV19; J: TRBJ2-7; size: -; DNA: TGTGCCAGTAGTGGCGCCGGACAGGGTTCAAGCGAGCAGTACTTC; CDR3: CASSGAGQGSSEQYF
D: TRBD1; V: TRBV7-7; J: TRBJ2-5; size: -; DNA: TGTGCTAGCAGCTTAATGGGACAGGCCCAAGAGACCCAGTACTTC; CDR3: CASSLMGQAQETQYF
D: TRBD1; V: TRBV5-1; J: TRBJ2-3; size: -; DNA: TGCGCCAGCAGCGGACAGGGTCCCACCACAGATACGCAGTATTTT; CDR3: CASSGQGPTTDTQYF
D: -; V: TRBV30; J: TRBJ1-5; size: -; DNA: TGTGCCTGGAGCTCCCAGGCAGCCCTTTCTTACAATCAGCCCCAGCATTTT; CDR3: CAWSSQAALSYNQPQHF
D: TRBD1; V: TRBV29-1; J: TRBJ1-2; size: -; DNA: TGCAGCGTTGGTGCGGGGACAGACTATGGCTACACCTTC; CDR3: CSVGAGTDYGYTF
D: -; V: TRBV10-3; J: TRBJ2-3; size: -; DNA: TGTGCCATCAGTGAGTCCGACTCCGGAACAAGCACAGATACGCAGTATTTT; CDR3: CAISESDSGTSTDTQYF
D: TRBD1; V: TRBV29-1; J: TRBJ1-1; size: few; DNA: TGCAGCGTCGGACAGGGGCGTGAAGCTTTCTTT; CDR3: CSVGQGREAFF
D: -; V: TRBV27; J: TRBJ1-5; size: -; DNA: TGTGCCAGCAGCCCTCGGGCGGGTGGCAATCAGCCCCAGCATTTT; CDR3: CASSPRAGGNQPQHF
D: TRBD2; V: TRBV5-1; J: TRBJ2-7; size: once; DNA: TGCGCAAGCAACGGACTAGCGGGATCAGCATACGAGCAGTACTTC; CDR3: CASNGLAGSAYEQYF
D: -; V: TRBV6-5; J: TRBJ2-2; size: once; DNA: TGTGCCAGCGTAAGAGGAAGCACCGGGGAGCTGTTTTTT; CDR3: CASVRGSTGELFF
D: -; V: TRBV11-1; J: TRBJ2-3; size: -; DNA: TGTGCCAGCAGCTTACGTAAGAATGGGCGTGATACGCAGTATTTT; CDR3: CASSLRKNGRDTQYF
D: -; V: TRBV9; J: TRBJ1-1; size: -; DNA: TGTGCCAGCAGCTCCAGGGGTAATAATGAAGCTTTCTTT; CDR3: CASSSRGNNEAFF
D: TRBD2; V: TRBV20-1; J: TRBJ2-7; size: -; DNA: TGCAGTGCTAGTAATAGCGGGGCCTACTCCTACGAGCAGTACTTC; CDR3: CSASNSGAYSYEQYF
D: TRBD2; V: TRBV11-1; J: TRBJ2-5; size: -; DNA: TGTGCCAGCAGCCTGGAAGCCGGGGGGTCGGAGACCCAGTACTTC; CDR3: CASSLEAGGSETQYF
D: TRBD1; V: TRBV5-1; J: TRBJ1-6; size: -; DNA: TGCGCCAGCAGCTTGGACGGGACAGTCCTTAATTCACCCCTCCACTTT; CDR3: CASSLDGTVLNSPLHF
D: -; V: TRBV10-3; J: TRBJ1-1; size: -; DNA: TGTGCCACCGGGGACGGGACTACAACTGAAGCTTTCTTT; CDR3: CATGDGTTTEAFF
D: -; V: TRBV6-2/TRBV6-3; J: TRBJ2-1; size: -; DNA: TGTGCCAGCAGTTACTCGCCGGCGGCTTATCTGCAGTTCTTC; CDR3: CASSYSPAAYLQFF
D: -; V: TRBV5-1; J: TRBJ2-5; size: -; DNA: TGCGCCAGCAGCATCCCCGACGGGGGACAAGAGACCCAGTACTTC; CDR3: CASSIPDGGQETQYF
D: TRBD2; V: TRBV5-5; J: TRBJ2-7; size: -; DNA: TGTGCCAGCAGCTTGACTAGCGGGGAGATTTACGAGCAGTACTTC; CDR3: CASSLTSGEIYEQYF
D: TRBD1; V: TRBV5-1; J: TRBJ2-1; size: once; DNA: TGCGCCAGCAGCCCGTCCCCCGGGGAAGGGGGCTTTGAGCAGTTCTTC; CDR3: CASSPSPGEGGFEQFF
D: TRBD2; V: TRBV19; J: TRBJ2-1; size: -; DNA: TGTGCCAGTACCAAAGCGGGGGGCACAATTGAGCAGTTCTTC; CDR3: CASTKAGGTIEQFF
D: TRBD1; V: TRBV18; J: TRBJ1-3; size: -; DNA: TGTGCCAGCTCACCGAACGGACAGGTGGCTGGAAACACCATATATTTT; CDR3: CASSPNGQVAGNTIYF
D: TRBD2; V: TRBV4-1; J: TRBJ2-2; size: -; DNA: TGCGCCAGCAGCCGTCGGACTAGCAGGGCGAACACCGGGGAGCTGTTTTTT; CDR3: CASSRRTSRANTGELFF
D: -; V: TRBV28; J: TRBJ2-2; size: few; DNA: TGTGCCAGCAGTGTACTGGACAGTGACACCGGGGAGCTGTTTTTT; CDR3: CASSVLDSDTGELFF
D: -; V: TRBV30; J: TRBJ2-3; size: -; DNA: TGTGCCTGGAGACTAGCTTCCTCCAAGGCAGATACGCAGTATTTT; CDR3: CAWRLASSKADTQYF
D: -; V: TRBV7-2; J: TRBJ2-7; size: -; DNA: TGTGCCAGCAGCATACAGGGTTACGAGCAGTACTTC; CDR3: CASSIQGYEQYF
D: -; V: TRBV11-2; J: TRBJ1-1; size: -; DNA: TGTGCCAGCAGGAGACAGAACACTGAAGCTTTCTTT; CDR3: CASRRQNTEAFF
D: -; V: TRBV5-8; J: TRBJ2-5; size: -; DNA: TGTGCCAGCACCACGACGGGTAGCGTGGAGACCCAGTACTTC; CDR3: CASTTTGSVETQYF
D: TRBD2; V: TRBV5-1; J: TRBJ2-3; size: -; DNA: TGCGCCAGCAGCTTTTTCCCTAGCGGGGAAGATACGCAGTATTTT; CDR3: CASSFFPSGEDTQYF
D: TRBD2; V: TRBV28; J: TRBJ2-7; size: -; DNA: TGTGCCAGCAGTTTGAAACTAGCGGGGATCTACGAGCAGTACTTC; CDR3: CASSLKLAGIYEQYF
D: -; V: TRBV5-1; J: TRBJ2-1; size: -; DNA: TGCGCCAGCAGCTTCGAAGGACAGCTCAATGAGCAGTTCTTC; CDR3: CASSFEGQLNEQFF
D: -; V: TRBV3-1/TRBV3-2; J: TRBJ1-1; size: -; DNA: TGTGCCAGCAGCCAAGGGCAGGGAACTGAAGCTTTCTTT; CDR3: CASSQGQGTEAFF
D: -; V: TRBV27; J: TRBJ1-6; size: once; DNA: TGTGCCAGCACGAAGGGACACTATAATTCACCCCTCCACTTT; CDR3: CASTKGHYNSPLHF
D: -; V: TRBV11-2; J: TRBJ2-1; size: -; DNA: TGTGCCAGCAGCGACCCAGGCGGGCTTCCTCACTACAATGAGCAGTTCTTC; CDR3: CASSDPGGLPHYNEQFF
D: TRBD1; V: TRBV5-5; J: TRBJ1-6; size: -; DNA: TGTGCCAGCAGCTTCGGACAGGGTAACTCACCCCTCCACTTT; CDR3: CASSFGQGNSPLHF
D: -; V: TRBV19; J: TRBJ2-5; size: -; DNA: TGTGCCAGTAGTATGTCGGGAAATTATGAGATTTCCCAGTACTTC; CDR3: CASSMSGNYEISQYF
D: -; V: TRBV21-1; J: TRBJ1-2; size: -; DNA: TGTGCCAGCAGCAAATGGCGGGAGAACTATGGCTACACCTTC; CDR3: CASSKWRENYGYTF
D: -; V: TRBV19; J: TRBJ2-3; size: -; DNA: TGTGCCAGTAGTAGTGGGTCGGAGACAGATACGCAGTATTTT; CDR3: CASSSGSETDTQYF
D: TRBD1; V: TRBV25-1; J: TRBJ1-2; size: -; DNA: TGTGCCAGCAGTGAATTGAGTTCCGCGACAGGGATCTATGGCTACACCTTC; CDR3: CASSELSSATGIYGYTF
D: -; V: TRBV6-5; J: TRBJ2-1; size: -; DNA: TGTGCCAGCATGGGCTTTCAGGACAATGAGCAGTTCTTC; CDR3: CASMGFQDNEQFF
D: -; V: TRBV19; J: TRBJ2-1; size: once; DNA: TGTGCCAGTAGTATAGTGGCGAGGGCAGTTGGTGACAATGAGCAGTTCTTC; CDR3: CASSIVARAVGDNEQFF
D: TRBD2; V: TRBV2; J: TRBJ2-1; size: -; DNA: TGTGCCAGCAGCCAACTAGCGGTGCGGAATGAGCAGTTCTTC; CDR3: CASSQLAVRNEQFF
D: TRBD2; V: TRBV4-3; J: TRBJ2-5; size: -; DNA: TGCGCCAGCAGCCAAGATCGCAGCGGGGCTGAGACCCAGTACTTC; CDR3: CASSQDRSGAETQYF
D: -; V: TRBV5-1; J: TRBJ1-1; size: few; DNA: TGCGCCAGCAGCTTGATGGGGAGTAACACTGAAGCTTTCTTT; CDR3: CASSLMGSNTEAFF
D: -; V: TRBV24-1; J: TRBJ2-3; size: -; DNA: TGTGCCACCAGTGGTGGTAGCGGAATGTCGCAGTATTTT; CDR3: CATSGGSGMSQYF
D: TRBD1; V: TRBV15; J: TRBJ1-2; size: -; DNA: TGTGCCACTAGAAGGGACAGAGATAACTATGGCTACACCTTC; CDR3: CATRRDRDNYGYTF
D: -; V: TRBV5-1; J: TRBJ1-6; size: once; DNA: TGCGCCAGCAGCTTTGACGTCGGGAATTCACCCCTCCACTTT; CDR3: CASSFDVGNSPLHF
D: TRBD1; V: TRBV19; J: TRBJ1-1; size: few; DNA: TGTGCCAGTAGTTCTCAGGGGGCGAGAGGAGCTTTCTTT; CDR3: CASSSQGARGAFF